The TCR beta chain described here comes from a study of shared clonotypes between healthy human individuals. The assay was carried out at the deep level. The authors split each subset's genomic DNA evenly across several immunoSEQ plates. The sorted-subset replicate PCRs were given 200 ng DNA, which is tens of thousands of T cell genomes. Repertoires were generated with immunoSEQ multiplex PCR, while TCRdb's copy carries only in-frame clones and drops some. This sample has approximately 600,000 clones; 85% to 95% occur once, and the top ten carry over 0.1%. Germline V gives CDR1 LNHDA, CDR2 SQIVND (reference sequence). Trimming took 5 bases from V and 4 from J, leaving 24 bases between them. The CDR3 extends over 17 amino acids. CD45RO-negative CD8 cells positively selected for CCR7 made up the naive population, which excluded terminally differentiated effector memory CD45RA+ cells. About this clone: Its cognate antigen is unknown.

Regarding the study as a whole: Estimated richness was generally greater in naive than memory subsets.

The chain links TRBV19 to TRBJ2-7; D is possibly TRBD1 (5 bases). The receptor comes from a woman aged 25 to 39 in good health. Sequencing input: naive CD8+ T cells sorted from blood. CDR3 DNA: TGTGCCAGTAGTGCCGACCCATCCACAGGAGAGGATTACGAGCAGTACTTC. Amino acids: CASSADPSTGEDYEQYF.